This T cell receptor beta chain stems from a study of beta chain features in type 1 diabetes. As for the study in general: Researchers looked at roughly 110 million sorted cells across all samples. Study-level findings and limits: Shorter templates might be favored by PCR, equally in patients and controls. Patients with Type 1 diabetes showed moderately but significantly shorter TCRB CDR3s in all four CD4+ subsets.

Markers CD45RO/CCR7/CD25/CD127/CD95/CD27 served to sort CD4+ naive, central memory, regulatory and stem cell-like memory cells. Investigators reverse transcribed all isolated RNA, so they sequenced expressed TCRB transcripts. The data were produced by immunoSEQ multiplex PCR, yet TCRdb's version contains in-frame clones alone and is incomplete. The table records approximately 730,000 clones, around an eighth of them present only once. This clone was seen only a few times. Its antigen remains unidentified. Germline CDR1 SGHDN, CDR2 FVKESK. The CDR3 is made up of 16 amino acids. The V and J ends lost 1 base and 2 bases respectively, with 15 bases between them.

The gene calls are TRBV14 and TRBJ2-7; maybe TRBD1 (5 bases). Sequencing used naive CD4+ T cells from blood. The TCR comes from a man younger than 30 with type 1 diabetes. The CDR3: CASSQGNRRLTYEQYF. The CDR3 DNA follows: TGTGCCAGCAGCCAAGGTAACAGGAGATTAACCTACGAGCAGTACTTC.